Listed below are T cell receptor beta chains from one sample, sequenced in a study of identical twins. TCRdb reprocessed the 5' RACE reads via MiXCR and lists one record per CDR3 protein. The sample holds 200,000 to 250,000 distinct CDR3 sequences, 7.5% seen once. A further study also used this sample, focusing on yellow fever vaccine responses in identical twins.

The sample taken for sequencing was memory (CD45RO+) T cells sorted from blood. The receptors stem from a woman between 18 and 29 years old in good health. CDR3s include the opening cysteine and the closing phenylalanine or tryptophan. D genes are given only for firm matches. Size tells how often a clone was seen (once, few, many) or the class of an expanded clone, and some rows leave it out.

J: TRBJ2-1
length: 15
size: .
D: TRBD2
V: TRBV30
CDR3: CAWSLREGRGNEQFF
DNA: TGTGCCTGGAGCCTGCGGGAGGGCCGGGGGAATGAGCAGTTCTTC

J: TRBJ1-5
length: 15
size: many
D: TRBD1
V: TRBV30
CDR3: CACETGGERNQPQHF
DNA: TGTGCCTGCGAGACAGGGGGCGAACGCAATCAGCCCCAGCATTTT

J: TRBJ2-7
length: 11
size: once
D: TRBD1
V: TRBV7-9
CDR3: CASSTGQGQYF
DNA: TGTGCCAGCAGCACAGGACAGGGGCAGTACTTC

J: TRBJ2-3
length: 19
size: .
D: .
V: TRBV4-1
CDR3: CASSQDIRHGAASTDTQYF
DNA: TGCGCCAGCAGCCAAGATATCCGGCACGGCGCCGCTAGCACAGATACGCAGTATTTT

J: TRBJ2-2
length: 14
size: many
D: .
V: TRBV29-1
CDR3: CSVSRAANTGELFF
DNA: TGCAGCGTTAGTCGGGCCGCGAACACCGGGGAGCTGTTTTTT

J: TRBJ2-5
length: 12
size: many
D: .
V: TRBV5-4
CDR3: CASSFGVETQYF
DNA: TGTGCCAGCAGCTTTGGGGTAGAGACCCAGTACTTC

J: TRBJ1-5
length: 14
size: few
D: .
V: TRBV28
CDR3: CASSLLAVNQPQHF
DNA: TGTGCCAGCAGTTTACTCGCAGTCAATCAGCCCCAGCATTTT

J: TRBJ2-1
length: 14
size: few
D: TRBD2
V: TRBV6-2/TRBV6-3
CDR3: CASSYSTGGNEQFF
DNA: TGTGCCAGCAGTTACTCGACGGGGGGCAATGAGCAGTTCTTC

J: TRBJ2-5
length: 13
size: .
D: .
V: TRBV20-1
CDR3: CSAIRGGRETQYF
DNA: TGCAGTGCAATCAGGGGGGGTAGAGAGACCCAGTACTTC

J: TRBJ2-3
length: 14
size: .
D: .
V: TRBV25-1
CDR3: CASSWDGKTDTQYF
DNA: TGTGCCAGCAGCTGGGATGGGAAAACAGATACGCAGTATTTT

J: TRBJ2-6
length: 16
size: many
D: .
V: TRBV28
CDR3: CASSQTTVSGANVLTF
DNA: TGTGCCAGCAGCCAAACGACAGTCTCTGGGGCCAACGTCCTGACTTTC

J: TRBJ2-2
length: 15
size: many
D: TRBD1
V: TRBV6-2/TRBV6-3
CDR3: CASNKQGSITGELFF
DNA: TGTGCCAGCAATAAACAGGGGTCTATCACCGGGGAGCTGTTTTTT

J: TRBJ2-7
length: 16
size: many
D: TRBD1
V: TRBV7-3
CDR3: CASITAGTGDTYEQYF
DNA: TGTGCCAGCATCACGGCCGGGACAGGGGACACCTACGAGCAGTACTTC

J: TRBJ2-5
length: 13
size: many
D: .
V: TRBV12-3/TRBV12-4
CDR3: CASSLGHQETQYF
DNA: TGTGCCAGCAGTTTAGGACACCAAGAGACCCAGTACTTC

J: TRBJ2-5
length: 14
size: .
D: .
V: TRBV30
CDR3: CAWSKNKVQETQYF
DNA: TGTGCCTGGAGTAAGAATAAGGTTCAAGAGACCCAGTACTTC

J: TRBJ2-7
length: 11
size: few
D: .
V: TRBV6-5
CDR3: CASSAREEQYF
DNA: TGTGCCAGCAGCGCACGCGAGGAGCAGTACTTC

J: TRBJ1-2
length: 12
size: .
D: .
V: TRBV18
CDR3: CASSPEQYGYTF
DNA: TGTGCCAGCTCACCGGAACAGTATGGCTACACCTTC

J: TRBJ2-3
length: 19
size: many
D: TRBD2
V: TRBV5-1
CDR3: CASSSVGTSGRKGTDTQYF
DNA: TGCGCCAGCAGCTCCGTAGGGACTAGCGGGAGGAAGGGCACAGATACGCAGTATTTT

J: TRBJ2-2
length: 18
size: few
D: TRBD2
V: TRBV28
CDR3: CASSSLGLADENTGELFF
DNA: TGTGCCAGCAGTTCCCTGGGACTAGCGGACGAGAACACCGGGGAGCTGTTTTTT

J: TRBJ2-1
length: 15
size: many
D: TRBD2
V: TRBV5-1
CDR3: CASSWSGGSYNEQFF
DNA: TGCGCCAGCAGCTGGAGCGGGGGCTCCTACAATGAGCAGTTCTTC

J: TRBJ2-7
length: 16
size: few
D: TRBD1
V: TRBV12-3/TRBV12-4
CDR3: CASSLRPGQGAREQYF
DNA: TGTGCCAGCAGTTTGCGCCCGGGACAGGGGGCTCGCGAGCAGTACTTC

J: TRBJ1-5
length: 14
size: many
D: TRBD1
V: TRBV12-5
CDR3: CASGGQASNQPQHF
DNA: TGTGCTAGTGGAGGACAGGCGAGCAATCAGCCCCAGCATTTT

J: TRBJ1-1
length: 12
size: few
D: .
V: TRBV30
CDR3: CAWSDRDTEAFF
DNA: TGTGCCTGGAGTGACCGGGACACCGAAGCTTTCTTT

J: TRBJ1-6
length: 15
size: many
D: .
V: TRBV7-9
CDR3: CASSYGDGDISPLHF
DNA: TGTGCCAGCAGCTATGGGGACGGGGACATTTCACCCCTCCACTTT

J: TRBJ2-3
length: 15
size: .
D: .
V: TRBV27
CDR3: CASSSRGVSTDTQYF
DNA: TGTGCCAGCAGTTCAAGGGGTGTTAGCACAGATACGCAGTATTTT

J: TRBJ2-1
length: 15
size: few
D: TRBD1
V: TRBV7-2
CDR3: CASSSTPTGIREQFF
DNA: TGTGCCAGCAGCTCTACACCGACAGGGATTCGTGAGCAGTTCTTC

J: TRBJ2-1
length: 16
size: few
D: TRBD2
V: TRBV3-1
CDR3: CASSPPGSGSGGEQFF
DNA: TGTGCCAGCAGCCCCCCAGGAAGCGGGAGTGGGGGTGAGCAGTTCTTC

J: TRBJ2-3
length: 12
size: few
D: .
V: TRBV20-1
CDR3: CSARANTDTQYF
DNA: TGCAGTGCTAGAGCTAACACAGATACGCAGTATTTT

J: TRBJ2-1
length: 19
size: few
D: TRBD2
V: TRBV24-1
CDR3: CATSDPPGTSGHSYNEQFF
DNA: TGTGCCACCAGTGATCCTCCCGGGACTAGCGGTCACTCCTACAATGAGCAGTTCTTC

J: TRBJ2-4
length: 17
size: .
D: TRBD2
V: TRBV3-1
CDR3: CASSQGPSGAAKNIQYF
DNA: TGTGCCAGCAGCCAGGGTCCTAGCGGGGCAGCCAAAAACATTCAGTACTTC

J: TRBJ1-2
length: 14
size: .
D: .
V: TRBV5-1
CDR3: CASKLSTGTMGYTF
DNA: TGCGCCAGCAAGCTGTCGACAGGAACTATGGGCTACACCTTC

J: TRBJ1-2
length: 13
size: few
D: .
V: TRBV30
CDR3: CAWSNAQELGYTF
DNA: TGTGCCTGGAGTAACGCCCAGGAGTTGGGCTACACCTTC

J: TRBJ2-7
length: 17
size: few
D: .
V: TRBV3-1
CDR3: CASSQDLSPGYSYEQYF
DNA: TGTGCCAGCAGCCAAGATCTCTCCCCTGGCTATTCCTACGAGCAGTACTTC